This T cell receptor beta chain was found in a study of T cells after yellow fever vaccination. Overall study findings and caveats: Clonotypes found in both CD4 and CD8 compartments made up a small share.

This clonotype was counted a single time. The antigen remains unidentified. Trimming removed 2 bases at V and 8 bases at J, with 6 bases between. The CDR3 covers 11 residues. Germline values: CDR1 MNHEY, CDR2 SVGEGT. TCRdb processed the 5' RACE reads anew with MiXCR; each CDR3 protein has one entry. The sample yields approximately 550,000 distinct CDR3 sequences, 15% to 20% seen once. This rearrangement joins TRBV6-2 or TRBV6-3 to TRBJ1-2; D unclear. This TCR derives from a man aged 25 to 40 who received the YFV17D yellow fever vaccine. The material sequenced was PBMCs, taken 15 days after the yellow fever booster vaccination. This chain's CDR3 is CASSYAGGYTF. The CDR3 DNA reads TGTGCCAGCAGTTACGCCGGGGGCTACACCTTC.